One sample yielded the 27 T cell receptor beta chains listed below, sequenced in a study of T cell responses to AZD1222 COVID-19 vaccine. The assay was immunoSEQ multiplex PCR, and TCRdb's table has in-frame clones only and misses some. The repertoire holds approximately 130,000 clones, with 70% to 90% as singletons. Sequenced here: peripheral blood, sampled 28 days after the second AZD1222 dose. The receptors stem from an adult who received the AZD1222 COVID-19 vaccine.

The chain uses TRBV7-3 and TRBJ2-2; D unclear. CDR1 and CDR2 (germline): SGHTA, FQGTGA. Trimming removed 5 bases at V and 6 bases at J, with 7 bases between. The CDR3 contains 12 residues. The CDR3 here is CASSTQAGELFF. CDR3 DNA sequence: TGTGCCAGCAGCACTCAGGCCGGGGAGCTGTTTTTT.

The chain combines TRBV10-2 with TRBJ1-1, with D possibly being TRBD1 (6 bases). Trimming cost V 5 bases and J 2 bases, with 15 bases left between them. CDR1 WSHSY and CDR2 SAAADI come from the germline V gene. The CDR3 totals 15 residues. This chain's CDR3 is CASSHKRGANTEAFF. The CDR3 bases are TGCGCCAGCAGTCATAAACGGGGGGCCAACACTGAAGCTTTCTTT.

The chain carries TRBV18 and TRBJ1-2, with a weak D call TRBD1 (5 bases). The CDR3 is 13 amino acids. Germline loops: CDR1 KGHSH, CDR2 LQKENI. Trimming removed 6 bases at V and 3 bases at J, with 11 bases between. CDR3 nucleotides: TGTGCCAGCTCTAAGCAGGGTGACTATGGCTACACCTTC. Residues: CASSKQGDYGYTF.

V usage is TRBV18 and J usage is TRBJ2-2; no clear D. V shed 0 bases and J shed 4 bases, with 18 bases lying between them. This CDR3 spans 18 amino acids. CDR1 is KGHSH, CDR2 LQKENI, per germline. The CDR3 DNA sequence: TGTGCCAGCTCACCACCGCTTTCCCTAGAAGGTCGCACCGGGGAGCTGTTTTTT. This codes for CASSPPLSLEGRTGELFF.

V is TRBV6-5 and J is TRBJ1-3; the D is unclear. Germline loops: CDR1 MNHEY, CDR2 SVGAGI. CDR3 length: 13 amino acids. V was trimmed by 6 bases and J by 2 bases, leaving 8 bases between them. The chain's CDR3 is CASSYDAGNTIYF. DNA for the CDR3: TGTGCCAGCAGCTACGACGCTGGAAACACCATATATTTT.

In DNA, the CDR3 is TGTGCCAGCAGTGAGGTGGGGTTGGGCTATGGCTACACCTTC. This codes for CASSEVGLGYGYTF. V gene TRBV6-1 combines with J gene TRBJ1-2; the D is unclear. V lost 3 bases to trimming and J lost 4 bases, with 12 bases between them. CDR3 length equals 14 residues. In germline, CDR1 is MNHNS, CDR2 SASEGT.

This chain joins TRBV7-8 and TRBJ2-4; D is possibly TRBD1 (6 bases). Trimming left V 5 bases short and J 7 bases short, with 9 bases between. The CDR3 sequence is 12 residues long. Germline CDR1 SGHVS, CDR2 FQNEAQ. The CDR3, as DNA: TGTGCCAGCAGCGCTACAGGGAACATTCAGTACTTC. The encoded protein is CASSATGNIQYF. The full variable domain, rest sourced from reference TRBV7-8 and TRBJ2-4, is GAGVSQSPRYKVAKRGQDVALRCDPISGHVSLFWYQQALGQGPEFLTYFQNEAQLDKSGLPSDRFFAERPEGSVSTLKIQRTQQEDSAVYLCASSATGNIQYFGAGTRLSVL.

This clone was picked up a small number of times. Other nucleotide sequences from this sample produce the same CDR3. The genes are TRBV5-1 and TRBJ2-3, with D unclear. Trimming took 0 bases from V and 4 from J, leaving 9 bases between them. The CDR3 sequence is 14 residues long. Germline V gene data show CDR1 as SGHRS and CDR2 as YFSETQ. The CDR3 DNA is TGCGCCAGCAGCTTGGGAACGTCACCAGATACGCAGTATTTT. Amino acids: CASSLGTSPDTQYF.

The chain combines TRBV6-5 with TRBJ2-2; tentatively, D is TRBD1 or TRBD2 (5 bases each). The CDR3 runs to 13 residues. Germline V gene lookup returns CDR1 MNHEY and CDR2 SVGAGI. Between the trimmed V and J ends, which lost 7 bases and 3 bases, there was a span of 9 bases. CDR3 sequence (DNA): TGTGCCAGCACCCTGGGGGACACCGGGGAGCTGTTTTTT. This translates into CASTLGDTGELFF.

This sequence joins TRBV12-3 or TRBV12-4 and TRBJ1-1; 10 bases are shared with TRBD1. The ends lost 7 bases at V and 4 bases at J; junction bases unmatched: 3. The CDR3 totals 13 residues. CDR3 protein: CASKGQGFTEAFF. The CDR3 nucleotides read TGTGCCAGCAAGGGACAGGGGTTCACTGAAGCTTTCTTT.

This clone was counted once. CDR3 loop: CASSEGEQGWYEQYF. CDR3 DNA sequence: TGTGCCAGCAGTGAAGGGGAACAGGGGTGGTACGAGCAGTACTTC. The chain uses TRBV6-1 and TRBJ2-7; TRBD1 matches 7 bases. Per the germline V gene, CDR1 is MNHNS and CDR2 is SASEGT. The length of the CDR3 is 15 residues. V trimming: 1 base; J trimming: 4 bases; junction bases outside the gene matches: 7.

The chain has TRBV7-6 and TRBJ2-3, with 8 bases identical to TRBD2. The germline V gene has CDR1 SGHVS and CDR2 FNYEAQ. The junction had 8 bases not matched to a gene; V was cut back by 2 bases and J by 1 base. The CDR3 runs to 17 residues. The CDR3 region has the DNA TGTGCCAGCAGCTTAAGTCCCTCAGCGGGAGGCACAGATACGCAGTATTTT. Its translation is CASSLSPSAGGTDTQYF.

The rearrangement uses TRBV10-3 and TRBJ2-2; 11 bases are a match to TRBD1. This CDR3 region has 15 residues. The germline V gene encodes CDR1 ENHRY and CDR2 SYGVKD. V gave up 3 bases and J gave up 7 bases; unmatched junction bases: 4. CDR3 residues: CAISDPGQGVGELFF. CDR3 nucleotide sequence: TGTGCCATCAGTGACCCGGGACAGGGGGTCGGGGAGCTGTTTTTT.

The chain recombines TRBV6-5 with TRBJ1-3; perhaps TRBD1 as D (5 bases). Germline assignment: CDR1 MNHEY and CDR2 SVGAGI. Trimming took 2 bases from V and 0 from J, leaving 11 bases between them. The CDR3 contains 16 residues. The CDR3 DNA is TGTGCCAGCAGTTACAGCGACAGAAGCTCTGGAAACACCATATATTTT. This encodes CASSYSDRSSGNTIYF.

V and J are TRBV7-2 and TRBJ1-2; TRBD1 might be the D (5 bases). Germline CDR1 and CDR2: SGHTA and FQGNSA. V was pared by 5 bases and J by 8 bases, with 18 bases between. CDR3 length equals 14 residues. The CDR3 sequence: CASSGYRPAGGYTF. Here the CDR3 DNA reads TGTGCCAGCAGCGGATACAGGCCCGCGGGAGGCTACACCTTC.

The rearrangement uses TRBV30 and TRBJ2-3; 12 nucleotides line up with TRBD2. The V gene's germline CDR1 is GTSNPN and CDR2 SVGIG (reference sequence). The CDR3 covers 14 residues. V dropped 8 bases and J dropped 4; count of bases not matched to a gene: 7. The chain's CDR3 is CAGLTSGGSDTQYF. CDR3 bases: TGTGCCGGCTTGACTAGCGGGGGATCAGATACGCAGTATTTT.

The chain has TRBV18 and TRBJ1-1, with no clear D. The germline CDR1 and CDR2 sequences are KGHSH and LQKENI. This CDR3 comprises 13 residues. V dropped 4 bases and J dropped 3 bases, with 9 bases sitting between them. As DNA, the CDR3 is TGTGCCAGCTCACTTGATGAGGACACTGAAGCTTTCTTT. Residues: CASSLDEDTEAFF.

The chain links TRBV13 to TRBJ2-1; 9 bases align to TRBD2. The CDR3 has 16 residues. Germline V gene sequence: CDR1 PRHDT, CDR2 FYEKMQ (reference sequence). V lost 1 base to trimming and J lost 4 bases; unmatched junction nucleotides: 5. CDR3 sequence reads: CASSLAAGGWYNEQFF. CDR3 nucleotide sequence: TGTGCCAGCAGCTTAGCAGCGGGAGGTTGGTACAATGAGCAGTTCTTC.

The V call is TRBV5-5, the J call TRBJ2-2; 8 bases fit TRBD2. Germline CDR1 reads SGHKS; CDR2 reads YYEKEE (reference sequence). This CDR3 has 15 amino acids. V shed 4 bases and J 4 bases; nucleotides not matched to a gene: 6. The CDR3 DNA is TGTGCCAGCAGCCTGAGCGGGGGCCCCACCGGGGAGCTGTTTTTT. Protein product: CASSLSGGPTGELFF. The entire variable domain, with the rest obtained from reference TRBV5-5 and TRBJ2-2, is as follows: DAGVTQSPTHLIKTRGQQVTLRCSPISGHKSVSWYQQVLGQGPQFIFQYYEKEERGRGNFPDRFSARQFPNYSSELNVNALLLGDSALYLCASSLSGGPTGELFFGEGSRLTVL.

V is TRBV29-1 and J is TRBJ2-7, with D perhaps matching TRBD2 (7 bases). V lost 4 bases and J 0 bases, leaving 22 bases between the germline ends. Germline CDR1 is SQVTM and CDR2 is ANQGSEA. This CDR3 has 17 amino acids. The CDR3 DNA is TGCAGCGTTGGGGTCTTTGGGAGGGGGTCTAGCTCCTACGAGCAGTACTTC. Amino acids: CSVGVFGRGSSSYEQYF.

The CDR3 DNA follows: TGCAGCGTTGAAGATTTGGTATACACCAACTATGGCTACACCTTC. Protein: CSVEDLVYTNYGYTF. The chain couples TRBV29-1 to TRBJ1-2; no reliable D call. CDR1 and CDR2 from the germline V gene are SQVTM and ANQGSEA. V was pared by 0 bases and J by 2 bases, with 13 bases between. The CDR3 is 15 amino acids. The whole variable domain, filled in from reference TRBV29-1 and TRBJ1-2, reads SAVISQKPSRDICQRGTSLTIQCQVDSQVTMMFWYRQQPGQSLTLIATANQGSEATYESGFVIDKFPISRPNLTFSTLTVSNMSPEDSSIYLCSVEDLVYTNYGYTFGSGTRLTVV.

This rearrangement joins TRBV4-1 to TRBJ1-1, with D perhaps matching TRBD1 (5 bases). Between the trimmed V and J ends, which lost 4 bases and 1 base, there was a span of 10 bases. The germline CDR1 and CDR2 sequences are MGHRA and YSYEKL. This CDR3 has 14 amino acids. CDR3 amino acids: CASSPEQANTEAFF. The DNA of the CDR3 is TGCGCCAGCAGCCCGGAACAGGCGAACACTGAAGCTTTCTTT.

The chain carries TRBV5-1 and TRBJ2-7; the match to TRBD2 covers 10 bases. The CDR3 covers 14 residues. V lost 0 bases to trimming and J lost 6 bases; unmatched junction nucleotides: 3. Germline-derived CDR1 and CDR2 are SGHRS and YFSETQ. CDR3 amino acids: CASSLAVAGGEQYF. The CDR3 DNA sequence: TGCGCCAGCAGCTTGGCAGTAGCGGGGGGCGAGCAGTACTTC.

This clone was counted a single time. This chain connects TRBV29-1 to TRBJ2-7; a weak D match, TRBD1 (6 bases). In germline, CDR1 is SQVTM, CDR2 ANQGSEA. CDR3 length equals 12 residues. Trimming took off 5 bases at V and 2 bases at J, with 10 bases between the two ends. The CDR3 loop is CSVTGLTYEQYF. The CDR3 bases are TGCAGCGTTACAGGGCTGACCTACGAGCAGTACTTC.

V gene TRBV6-5 combines with J gene TRBJ1-1; a weak D match, TRBD1 (5 bases). Looked up from germline, CDR1 is MNHEY and CDR2 is SVGAGI. There are 16 residues in the CDR3. Trimming cost V 1 base and J 4 bases, with 16 bases left between them. The CDR3 nucleotides are TGTGCCAGCAGTTACTTTCCTGGAGGGGCTGGCACTGAAGCTTTCTTT. Translated, it gives CASSYFPGGAGTEAFF.

This rearrangement joins TRBV5-1 to TRBJ2-3; D gene unclear. The V and J ends lost 3 bases and 2 bases respectively, with 4 bases between them. Per the germline V gene, CDR1 is SGHRS and CDR2 is YFSETQ. The CDR3 loop spans 12 amino acids. Here the CDR3 reads CASSSNTDTQYF. DNA of the CDR3: TGCGCCAGCAGCTCAAACACAGATACGCAGTATTTT. The variable domain in full, completed from reference TRBV5-1 and TRBJ2-3, reads KAGVTQTPRYLIKTRGQQVTLSCSPISGHRSVSWYQQTPGQGLQFLFEYFSETQRNKGNFPGRFSGRQFSNSRSEMNVSTLELGDSALYLCASSSNTDTQYFGPGTRLTVL.

The rearrangement joins TRBV12-3 or TRBV12-4 to TRBJ1-2, with TRBD1 matching 9 bases. CDR3 length equals 13 residues. V dropped 7 bases and J dropped 5; count of bases not matched to a gene: 5. CDR3 nucleotide sequence: TGTGCCAGCATGACAGGACAGGGGTATGGCTACACCTTC. This encodes CASMTGQGYGYTF.